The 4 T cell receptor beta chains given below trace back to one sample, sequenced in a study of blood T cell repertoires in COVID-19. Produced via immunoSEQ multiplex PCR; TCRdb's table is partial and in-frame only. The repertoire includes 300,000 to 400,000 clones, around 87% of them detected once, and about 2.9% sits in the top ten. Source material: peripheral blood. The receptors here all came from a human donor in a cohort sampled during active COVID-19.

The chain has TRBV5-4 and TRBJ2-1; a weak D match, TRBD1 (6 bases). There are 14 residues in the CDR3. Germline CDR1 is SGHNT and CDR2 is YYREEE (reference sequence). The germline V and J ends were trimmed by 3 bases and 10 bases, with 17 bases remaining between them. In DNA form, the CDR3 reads TGTGCCAGCAGCTACGGACAGTTGTCCGCCGAGCAGTTCTTC. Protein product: CASSYGQLSAEQFF.

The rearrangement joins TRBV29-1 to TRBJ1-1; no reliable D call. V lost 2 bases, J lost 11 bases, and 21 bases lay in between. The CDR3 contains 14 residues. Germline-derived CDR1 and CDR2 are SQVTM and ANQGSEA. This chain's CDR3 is CSVETRPAPSGAFF. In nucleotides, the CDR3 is TGCAGCGTTGAAACTAGACCGGCCCCCTCGGGGGCTTTCTTT.

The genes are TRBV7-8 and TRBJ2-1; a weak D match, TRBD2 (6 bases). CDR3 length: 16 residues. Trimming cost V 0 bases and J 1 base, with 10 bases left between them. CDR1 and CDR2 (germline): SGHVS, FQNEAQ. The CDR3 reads CASSLAREFSYNEQFF. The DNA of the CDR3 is TGTGCCAGCAGCTTAGCCCGGGAGTTTTCCTACAATGAGCAGTTCTTC.

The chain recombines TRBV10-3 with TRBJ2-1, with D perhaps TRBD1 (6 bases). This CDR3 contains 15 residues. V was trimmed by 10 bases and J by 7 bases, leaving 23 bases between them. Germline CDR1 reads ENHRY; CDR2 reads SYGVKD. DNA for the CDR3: TGTGCCACCAATCGAGGGACATTCTTAAAAAATGAGCAGTTCTTC. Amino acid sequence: CATNRGTFLKNEQFF.